The 28 T cell receptor beta chains below come from one sample, sequenced in a study of blood T cell repertoires in COVID-19. Clones were sequenced by immunoSEQ multiplex PCR, and TCRdb holds only the in-frame ones, with some missing. The repertoire holds more than 110,000 clones, with approximately 80% as singletons. Sequenced sample: PBMCs or T cells enriched from blood (not recorded which). All receptors come from a woman in her fifties or sixties who had recovered from COVID-19.

The CDR3 nucleotides are TGTGCCAGCAGCCCCGGGGCCAAAAACATTCAGTACTTC. Translation: CASSPGAKNIQYF. The gene calls are TRBV7-2 and TRBJ2-4; D not certain. The V gene lost 5 bases and the J gene lost 1 base, with 6 bases spanning the gap. CDR3 length equals 13 residues. From germline, CDR1 is SGHTA and CDR2 FQGNSA.

The chain links TRBV6-5 to TRBJ1-1; no clear D gene. V lost 6 bases and J lost 1, with 12 bases in between. This CDR3 is 14 amino acids long. The germline CDR1 and CDR2 sequences are MNHEY and SVGAGI. CDR3 bases: TGTGCCAGCAGGTGGAGGACGGAGAACACTGAAGCTTTCTTT. Protein: CASRWRTENTEAFF.

This chain links TRBV5-1 with TRBJ2-1, with 7 bases fitting TRBD1. The germline V gene has CDR1 SGHRS and CDR2 YFSETQ. The trim removed 2 bases at V and 0 bases at J, leaving 5 bases unmatched. The CDR3 extends over 16 amino acids. The CDR3, as DNA: TGCGCCAGCAGCTTTACAGGGGCGAACTCCTACAATGAGCAGTTCTTC. Translation gives CASSFTGANSYNEQFF.

This clone was picked up a small number of times. The chain uses TRBV11-2 and TRBJ1-5, with D hard to call. The CDR3 runs 14 residues. Germline CDR1 is SGHAT and CDR2 is FQNNGV. Trimming removed 5 bases at V and 5 bases at J, with 13 bases between. For the CDR3, the DNA is TGTGCCAGCAGCCCTGACATTGGCGATCAGCCCCAGCATTTT. Translation: CASSPDIGDQPQHF. The whole variable domain, filled in from reference TRBV11-2 and TRBJ1-5, reads EAGVAQSPRYKIIEKRQSVAFWCNPISGHATLYWYQQILGQGPKLLIQFQNNGVVDDSQLPKDRFSAERLKGVDSTLKIQPAKLEDSAVYLCASSPDIGDQPQHFGDGTRLSIL.

This clone was detected only once. The chain links TRBV6-2 or TRBV6-3 to TRBJ1-1, with D perhaps TRBD1 (5 bases). This CDR3 contains 11 residues. Trimming shortened V by 5 bases and J by 8 bases, and 9 bases separated the two germline ends. Germline V CDR1 and CDR2: MNHEY, SVGEGT. The CDR3 nucleotides read TGTGCCAGCAGTCTGACAGCGGAAGCTTTCTTT. This codes for CASSLTAEAFF.

The chain combines TRBV6-5 with TRBJ1-2; 7 bases map to TRBD1. This CDR3 has 16 amino acids. Germline CDR1 and CDR2: MNHEY and SVGAGI. The ends lost 4 bases at V and 3 bases at J; junction bases unmatched: 11. As DNA, the CDR3 is TGTGCCAGCAGTTCCTTCACTACAGGGGACCACTATGGCTACACCTTC. Protein: CASSSFTTGDHYGYTF.

The V and J genes are TRBV25-1 and TRBJ2-2; 9 nucleotides match TRBD1. V lost 3 bases to trimming and J lost 7 bases; unmatched junction nucleotides: 3. Germline-derived CDR1 and CDR2 are MGHDK and SYGVNS. CDR3 length equals 14 residues. This chain's CDR3 is CASSDGTGYGELFF. The DNA for the CDR3 is TGTGCCAGCAGTGATGGGACAGGGTACGGGGAGCTGTTTTTT.

The chain has TRBV2 and TRBJ2-7, with D tentatively TRBD2 (5 bases). CDR3 length: 14 amino acids. V gave up 7 bases and J gave up 1 base, with 14 bases separating them. Germline CDR1 is SNHLY and CDR2 is FYNNEI. Written as DNA, the CDR3 is TGTGCCAGCATTCTTAACCTAGCTTCCTACGAGCAGTACTTC. Translation gives CASILNLASYEQYF.

J is TRBJ2-3 and V is TRBV4-1, with a tentative D call TRBD1 (5 bases). Germline CDR1 MGHRA, CDR2 YSYEKL. The ends were cut back, 4 bases at V and 4 bases at J, with 15 bases in the middle. The CDR3 is made up of 15 amino acids. The CDR3 DNA follows: TGCGCCAGCAGCCCCCTGAGTGGGGCCGCAGATACGCAGTATTTT. It translates to CASSPLSGAADTQYF.

Remarks on this clone: One junction end disagrees with the germline gene, perhaps due to a read error. The chain recombines TRBV7-3 with TRBJ2-5; 8 positions match TRBD1. The CDR3 has 13 residues. CDR1 and CDR2 from the germline V gene are SGHTA and FQGTGA. The CDR3 nucleotides read TGTGCCAGCAGCGTAACAGGGGGAGAGACCCAGTACTTC. It translates to CASSVTGGETQYF.

Concerning this clone itself: Other DNA sequences in the same sample also yield this CDR3. V and J are TRBV30 and TRBJ1-3, with a possible D match to TRBD1 (5 bases). V was cut by 0 bases and J by 4 bases, with 7 bases left in between. Germline V CDR1 and CDR2: GTSNPN, SVGIG (reference sequence). CDR3 length equals 13 residues. The CDR3 sequence is CAWSVSGGNTIYF. Here the CDR3 DNA reads TGTGCCTGGAGTGTTTCAGGGGGAAACACCATATATTTT.

This sequence joins TRBV7-6 and TRBJ1-1; D is possibly TRBD1 (6 bases). This CDR3 spans 14 amino acids. Germline V lookup: CDR1 SGHVS, CDR2 FNYEAQ. Trimming shortened V by 5 bases and J by 3 bases, and 13 bases separated the two germline ends. CDR3 sequence reads: CASSPTGPYTEAFF. The DNA for the CDR3 is TGTGCCAGCAGCCCAACAGGGCCGTACACTGAAGCTTTCTTT. The full variable domain, rest sourced from reference TRBV7-6 and TRBJ1-1, is GAGVSQSPRYKVTKRGQDVALRCDPISGHVSLYWYRQALGQGPEFLTYFNYEAQQDKSGLPNDRFSAERPEGSISTLTIQRTEQRDSAMYRCASSPTGPYTEAFFGQGTRLTVV.

The chain joins TRBV7-9 to TRBJ2-1; TRBD2 matches 9 bases. Unmatched junction bases numbered 11, after V lost 2 bases and J lost 3 bases. This CDR3 has 18 amino acids. Germline V gene sequence: CDR1 SEHNR, CDR2 FQNEAQ (reference sequence). CDR3 amino acids: CASSLRGSGGFNYNEQFF. CDR3 bases: TGTGCCAGCAGCTTAAGGGGGAGCGGGGGGTTTAACTACAATGAGCAGTTCTTC.

In its sample, this clone was seen a few times. The CDR3 nucleotides are TGTGCCAGCAGTACTCAGGGATCTGAAGCTTTCTTT. Protein product: CASSTQGSEAFF. The chain is built from TRBV2 and TRBJ1-1, with TRBD1 as a possible D gene (5 bases). The CDR3 is 12 residues long. Trimming left V 5 bases short and J 6 bases short, with 10 bases between. The germline CDR1 and CDR2 sequences are SNHLY and FYNNEI. The complete variable domain, with remaining parts taken from reference TRBV2 and TRBJ1-1, reads EPEVTQTPSHQVTQMGQEVILRCVPISNHLYFYWYRQILGQKVEFLVSFYNNEISEKSEIFDDQFSVERPDGSNFTLKIRSTKLEDSAMYFCASSTQGSEAFFGQGTRLTVV.

This clone showed up many times. V usage is TRBV10-3 and J usage is TRBJ1-3, with 8 bases that match TRBD1. This CDR3 has 18 amino acids. J was trimmed by 4 bases and V by 2 bases; bases with no gene match: 13. Per germline, CDR1 ENHRY and CDR2 SYGVKD. CDR3 amino acids: CAISEVQGAQWFGNTIYF. CDR3 in DNA: TGTGCCATCAGTGAGGTTCAGGGGGCTCAATGGTTCGGAAACACCATATATTTT.

The chain employs TRBV19 and TRBJ2-1; the match to TRBD2 covers 14 bases. V was clipped by 8 bases and J by 5 bases; unmatched bases: 2. CDR1 is LNHDA and CDR2 is SQIVND in the germline V gene (reference sequence). The CDR3 loop spans 14 amino acids. The CDR3 DNA is TGTGCCAGTCGACTAGCGGGGGGGCACAATGAGCAGTTCTTC. Amino acid sequence: CASRLAGGHNEQFF.

This chain connects TRBV6-1 to TRBJ1-2; D remains unclear. The CDR3 totals 15 residues. The V gene lost 0 bases and the J gene lost 3 bases, with 11 bases spanning the gap. CDR1 is MNHNS and CDR2 is SASEGT in the germline V gene. The CDR3 spells CASSEARGSDYGYTF. CDR3 nucleotide sequence: TGTGCCAGCAGTGAAGCGCGTGGGAGTGACTATGGCTACACCTTC.

The chain has TRBV5-1 and TRBJ2-2; 9 positions match TRBD1. Losses at the gene ends were 4 bases for V and 6 bases for J; bases not matched to a gene: 7. The length of the CDR3 is 15 residues. The V gene's germline CDR1 is SGHRS and CDR2 YFSETQ. The DNA of the CDR3 is TGCGCCAGCAGCGGGGACAGGGCAGGTTCCGGGGAGCTGTTTTTT. It translates to CASSGDRAGSGELFF.

This clone was observed a few times. V is TRBV6-2 or TRBV6-3 and J is TRBJ2-1; D is uncertain. V lost 6 bases and J 4 bases, leaving 13 bases between the germline ends. CDR3 length: 14 amino acids. Germline V gives CDR1 MNHEY, CDR2 SVGEGT. The CDR3, as DNA: TGTGCCAGCAGCCCGCTCCAGATATACAATGAGCAGTTCTTC. Translated: CASSPLQIYNEQFF.

The rearrangement joins TRBV18 to TRBJ1-1, with D tentatively TRBD1 (5 bases). Trimming shortened V by 0 bases and J by 0 bases, and 20 bases separated the two germline ends. Germline V gene data show CDR1 as KGHSH and CDR2 as LQKENI. This CDR3 is 19 amino acids long. The CDR3 DNA reads TGTGCCAGCTCACCACCCGGGCAGGGCCTCCCTATAATGAACACTGAAGCTTTCTTT. Translating it yields CASSPPGQGLPIMNTEAFF.

The gene calls are TRBV6-1 and TRBJ2-1, with D possibly TRBD2 on 6 matching bases. The germline V and J ends were trimmed by 2 bases and 6 bases, with 11 bases remaining between them. The V gene's germline CDR1 is MNHNS and CDR2 SASEGT. The CDR3 consists of 14 residues. CDR3 nucleotides: TGTGCCAGCAGTGAATTGCTGGGGGGCAATGAGCAGTTCTTC. Protein: CASSELLGGNEQFF.

The genes are TRBV11-2 and TRBJ1-5; D uncertain. Germline V gene sequence: CDR1 SGHAT, CDR2 FQNNGV. There are 14 residues in the CDR3. The germline V and J ends were trimmed by 3 bases and 3 bases, with 9 bases remaining between them. The CDR3 loop is CASSLAQYNQPQHF. The CDR3 DNA follows: TGTGCCAGCAGCTTGGCACAGTACAATCAGCCCCAGCATTTT.

V is TRBV28 and J is TRBJ1-5; 8 nucleotides line up with TRBD1. There are 15 residues in the CDR3. The germline gives CDR1 MDHEN, CDR2 SYDVKM. Unmatched junction bases numbered 1, after V lost 1 base and J lost 2 bases. The chain's CDR3 is CASSLLGQGNQPQHF. The DNA of the CDR3 is TGTGCCAGCAGTTTATTGGGACAGGGCAATCAGCCCCAGCATTTT.

V gene TRBV12-5 combines with J gene TRBJ2-2; 10 bases agree with TRBD1. The junction had 12 bases not matched to a gene; V was cut back by 1 base and J by 7 bases. The germline gives CDR1 LGHNT, CDR2 FRNRAP. This CDR3 spans 18 amino acids. CDR3 amino acids: CASGLETPGQGSVGELFF. The CDR3 DNA follows: TGTGCTAGTGGTTTGGAAACCCCGGGACAGGGGTCGGTCGGGGAGCTGTTTTTT.

This sequence joins TRBV2 and TRBJ1-1; D might be TRBD1 (5 bases). The CDR3 is made up of 15 amino acids. The germline gives CDR1 SNHLY, CDR2 FYNNEI. Trimming took 6 bases from V and 1 from J, leaving 15 bases between them. CDR3 sequence (DNA): TGTGCCAGCAGCCCAAATTTGGGGGGGAACACTGAAGCTTTCTTT. Translation gives CASSPNLGGNTEAFF.

This sequence joins TRBV19 and TRBJ1-2; no clear D gene. Germline-derived CDR1 and CDR2 are LNHDA and SQIVND (reference sequence). V gave up 1 base and J gave up 4 bases, with 4 bases separating them. The CDR3 extends over 12 amino acids. CDR3: CASSIVSYGYTF. Here the CDR3 DNA reads TGTGCCAGTAGTATAGTCAGCTATGGCTACACCTTC.

The chain carries TRBV15 and TRBJ2-7; 9 nucleotides match TRBD1. The CDR3 length is 15 residues. Germline V gives CDR1 LNHNV, CDR2 YYDKDF (reference sequence). The ends lost 0 bases at V and 3 bases at J; junction bases unmatched: 3. The CDR3 coding sequence is TGTGCCACCAGCAGAGAGGGGACAGGGATCTACGAGCAGTACTTC. Its translation is CATSREGTGIYEQYF.

CDR3 amino acids: CASSPGTSGAADTQYF. In DNA form, the CDR3 reads TGTGCCAGCTCACCAGGGACTAGCGGGGCGGCAGATACGCAGTATTTT. This chain uses TRBV18 with TRBJ2-3; 13 bases align to TRBD2. Per the germline V gene, CDR1 is KGHSH and CDR2 is LQKENI. The CDR3 has 16 residues. V lost 2 bases, J lost 4 bases, and 3 bases stayed unmatched.